Listed here are 16 T cell receptor beta chains from one sample, sequenced in a study of cytomegalovirus exposure and HLA in healthy donors. The primer mix had 60 Vbeta and 13 Jbeta primers. Some clones are missing from TCRdb's copy, which holds only in-frame ones; the method was immunoSEQ multiplex PCR. In the table there are roughly 150,000 clones, 75% of which are singletons. Sample: PBMCs. These receptors all stem from a man aged 25-45 years in good health and CMV-seronegative.

The V and J genes are TRBV13 and TRBJ2-5, with D perhaps matching TRBD2 (6 bases). This CDR3 has 12 residues. Germline CDR1 reads PRHDT; CDR2 reads FYEKMQ (reference sequence). V was trimmed by 5 bases and J by 7 bases, leaving 11 bases between them. The CDR3 DNA reads TGTGCCAGCAGCCGGGGGTTGGGGACCCAGTACTTC. Encoded protein: CASSRGLGTQYF.

The genes are TRBV28 and TRBJ2-7; 7 positions match TRBD1. CDR3 length: 16 residues. Looked up from germline, CDR1 is MDHEN and CDR2 is SYDVKM. The trim removed 4 bases at V and 3 bases at J, leaving 12 bases unmatched. DNA for the CDR3: TGTGCCAGCAGTTCCGTCTGGGACAGAAGATTCTACGAGCAGTACTTC. It yields the protein CASSSVWDRRFYEQYF.

The CDR3 nucleotides read TGTGCCAGCAGTTTAGGGCCCTTCAATCAGCCCCAGCATTTT. Its protein product is CASSLGPFNQPQHF. The chain combines TRBV27 with TRBJ1-5; D is unclear. The CDR3 has 14 amino acids. CDR1 and CDR2 from the germline V gene are MNHEY and SMNVEV (reference sequence). Trimming left V 2 bases short and J 3 bases short, with 8 bases between.

The J gene is TRBJ2-2, the V gene TRBV7-9, with 10 bases identical to TRBD1. CDR1 and CDR2 from the germline V gene are SEHNR and FQNEAQ (reference sequence). V was pared by 5 bases and J by 5 bases, with 14 bases of the junction left unmatched. The CDR3 is 18 residues long. CDR3 nucleotide sequence: TGTGCCAGCAGCCCCCACTCGGACAGGGGGATTAAGACCGGGGAGCTGTTTTTT. Translating it yields CASSPHSDRGIKTGELFF.

This chain joins TRBV10-3 and TRBJ2-1; tentative D call: TRBD2 (5 bases). Between the trimmed V and J ends, which lost 2 bases and 0 bases, there was a span of 8 bases. Per the germline V gene, CDR1 is ENHRY and CDR2 is SYGVKD. This CDR3 has 15 amino acids. DNA of the CDR3: TGTGCCATCAGTGAGGAGGGAAGCTCCTACAATGAGCAGTTCTTC. Its protein product is CAISEEGSSYNEQFF.

The genes are TRBV12-2 and TRBJ2-7; no check of the table's D call, TRBD1, against the DNA was made. TRBV12-2 is listed as a pseudogene. This CDR3 has 14 residues. The CDR3 DNA is TGTGCAAGTCGCCCCCGGGACAGCTCCTACGAGCAGTACTTC. It yields the protein CASRPRDSSYEQYF.

Concerning this clone itself: Germline is not matched at one junction end, which may reflect a read error. This chain uses TRBV2 with TRBJ2-5; D remains ambiguous. The CDR3 sequence is 14 residues long. Germline V lookup: CDR1 SNHLY, CDR2 FYNNEI. CDR3 protein: CASKRSWSVESQYF. CDR3 bases: TGTGCCAGCAAGAGAAGTTGGTCGGTAGAGTCCCAGTACTTC.

This rearrangement joins TRBV6-1 to TRBJ2-1, with TRBD2 matching over 10 bases. Germline lookup yields CDR1 MNHNS and CDR2 SASEGT. There are 18 residues in the CDR3. V lost 2 bases and J lost 4; bases outside the gene matches: 11. This chain's CDR3 is CASSENGLAGVAYNEQFF. The CDR3 DNA is TGTGCCAGCAGTGAAAACGGCCTAGCGGGAGTGGCATACAATGAGCAGTTCTTC.

This clone turned up a few times. Different DNA sequences within this sample yield the same CDR3. The chain couples TRBV5-1 to TRBJ2-5, with a possible D match to TRBD2 (6 bases). CDR1 is SGHRS, CDR2 YFSETQ, per germline. This CDR3 has 15 amino acids. V shed 2 bases and J shed 1 base, with 12 bases lying between them. CDR3 residues: CASSFPRDFQETQYF. CDR3 nucleotides: TGCGCCAGCAGCTTCCCCCGGGACTTCCAAGAGACCCAGTACTTC.

The chain uses TRBV10-3 and TRBJ2-1, with 9 nucleotides matching TRBD2. The CDR3 has 15 amino acids. V lost 0 bases, J lost 5 bases, and 2 bases stayed unmatched. The germline gives CDR1 ENHRY, CDR2 SYGVKD. CDR3 DNA sequence: TGTGCCATCAGTGAGTCGGGACTAGCTGACAATGAGCAGTTCTTC. It codes for CAISESGLADNEQFF.

V is TRBV6-6 and J is TRBJ1-4; 9 nucleotides agree with TRBD1. The junction had 1 base not matched to a gene; V was cut back by 0 bases and J by 8 bases. The germline V gene encodes CDR1 MNHNY and CDR2 SVGAGI (reference sequence). The CDR3 loop spans 14 amino acids. The CDR3 nucleotides are TGTGCCAGCAGTTACTCAACAGGGGGCGAAAAACTGTTTTTT. Translation gives CASSYSTGGEKLFF.

The chain recombines TRBV7-8 with TRBJ2-5, with TRBD2 matching over 9 bases. V dropped 2 bases and J dropped 5; count of bases not matched to a gene: 12. Germline CDR1 reads SGHVS; CDR2 reads FQNEAQ. This CDR3 is built from 17 residues. The CDR3, as DNA: TGTGCCAGCAGCTTATATGTAGCGGGGGTCATTGGGGAGACCCAGTACTTC. This sequence encodes CASSLYVAGVIGETQYF. Full variable domain (rest looked up from reference TRBV7-8 and TRBJ2-5): GAGVSQSPRYKVAKRGQDVALRCDPISGHVSLFWYQQALGQGPEFLTYFQNEAQLDKSGLPSDRFFAERPEGSVSTLKIQRTQQEDSAVYLCASSLYVAGVIGETQYFGPGTRLLVL.

The rearrangement joins TRBV29-1 to TRBJ2-7; D might be TRBD2 (7 bases). The V and J ends lost 2 bases and 8 bases respectively, with 22 bases between them. Germline CDR1 is SQVTM and CDR2 is ANQGSEA. The CDR3 runs to 15 residues. CDR3 nucleotide sequence: TGCAGCGTTGAACAAAGGGGGGGTGAGGGATCACAGCAGTACTTC. Its protein is CSVEQRGGEGSQQYF.

The rearrangement joins TRBV19 to TRBJ1-5, with D perhaps TRBD1 (5 bases). This CDR3 region has 15 residues. The V end lost 3 bases, the J end lost 3 bases, and 12 bases lay between the germline ends. Germline V lookup: CDR1 LNHDA, CDR2 SQIVND (reference sequence). The CDR3 protein is CASSIGRRVNQPQHF. Written as DNA, the CDR3 is TGTGCCAGTAGTATCGGGCGCAGGGTCAATCAGCCCCAGCATTTT. The full variable domain, its missing parts supplied by reference TRBV19 and TRBJ1-5, is DGGITQSPKYLFRKEGQNVTLSCEQNLNHDAMYWYRQDPGQGLRLIYYSQIVNDFQKGDIAEGYSVSREKKESFPLTVTSAQKNPTAFYLCASSIGRRVNQPQHFGDGTRLSIL.

This clone has more than one count but fewer than ten. V is TRBV9 and J is TRBJ1-2; a weak D match, TRBD1 (5 bases). V was trimmed by 4 bases and J by 7 bases, leaving 14 bases between them. CDR1 and CDR2 from the germline V gene are SGDLS and YYNGEE. This CDR3 is 13 amino acids long. CDR3 DNA: TGTGCCAGCAGCCCCGGGGGTTTGGCTGGCTACACCTTC. Its translation: CASSPGGLAGYTF.

This clone was seen a single time. The V call is TRBV6-4, the J call TRBJ1-4, with 7 bases aligning to TRBD1. The trim removed 3 bases at V and 5 bases at J, leaving 0 bases unmatched. The CDR3 is 13 residues long. Germline CDR1 is MRHNA and CDR2 is SNTAGT. CDR3 loop: CASSEDRNEKLFF. The CDR3 DNA follows: TGTGCCAGCAGTGAGGACAGGAATGAAAAACTGTTTTTT.